This T cell receptor (beta chain) is drawn from a study of T cell changes during pregnancy in multiple sclerosis. This CDR3 contains 16 residues. CDR1 is MDHEN and CDR2 is SYDVKM in the germline V gene. V was pared by 6 bases and J by 1 base, with 5 bases of the junction left unmatched. Measured with immunoSEQ multiplex PCR; TCRdb has only the in-frame clones, and not every one. Of tens of thousands of clones listed, about 92% are singletons. The source is a female donor with multiple sclerosis, enrolled in a pregnancy study. The rearrangement joins TRBV28 to TRBJ2-2, with TRBD2 identical over 10 bases. Sequenced material: peripheral blood, taken after pregnancy. In nucleotides, the CDR3 is TGTGCCAGCAGGCCTAGCGGGAGAGAGAACACCGGGGAGCTGTTTTTT. Amino acid sequence: CASRPSGRENTGELFF.